A selection of T cell receptor beta chains follows, all from one sample in a study of CD8+CD57+ T cells in acquired aplastic anemia. One entry per CDR3 protein, called by TCRdb with MiXCR from the reads. The sample lists 200,000 to 250,000 distinct CDR3 sequences; around 45% were seen once. What was sequenced was sorted CD4+, CD8+, or CD8+CD57+ T cells (not recorded which) from PBMCs. The receptors were sampled from a human donor with aplastic anemia. Both conserved end residues are part of each CDR3. Not all rows give a size; the values are once, few, many and, for expanded clones, a class.

size: -; V: TRBV24-1; J: TRBJ1-6; CDR3: CATSRGRANTSLHF
size: -; V: TRBV20-1; J: TRBJ2-1; CDR3: CSALLAGAYNEQFF
size: once; V: TRBV9; J: TRBJ1-6; CDR3: CASNVGGSAWNSPLHF
size: many; V: TRBV7-2; J: TRBJ2-1; CDR3: CASSYGKGTSGNPLYEQFF
size: -; V: TRBV7-9; J: TRBJ1-3; CDR3: CASSLGGADYGYTIYF
size: many; V: TRBV7-2; J: TRBJ1-2; CDR3: CASSLARGYTF
size: -; V: TRBV25-1; J: TRBJ1-4; CDR3: CASSESRQLQEKLFF
size: -; V: TRBV12-3/TRBV12-4; J: TRBJ1-5; CDR3: CASSLAPTGTGISLQPQHF
size: -; V: TRBV29-1; J: TRBJ1-1; CDR3: CSVEAGRPNTEAFF
size: many; V: TRBV5-8; J: TRBJ2-7; CDR3: CASSLGERGVYEQYF
size: -; V: TRBV20-1; J: TRBJ2-1; CDR3: CSARGGGANEQFF
size: -; V: TRBV4-3; J: TRBJ2-5; CDR3: CASSQDWSGRLYQETQYF
size: -; V: TRBV4-1; J: TRBJ1-4; CDR3: CASSQDTAGYEKLFF
size: few; V: TRBV28; J: TRBJ1-1; CDR3: CASSRQGAGYTEAFF
size: -; V: TRBV9; J: TRBJ2-5; CDR3: CASSGGIGQETQYF
size: -; V: TRBV7-8; J: TRBJ2-7; CDR3: CASPFDYEQYF
size: -; V: TRBV5-1; J: TRBJ1-6; CDR3: CASSYQGYNSPLHF
size: once; V: TRBV7-9; J: TRBJ2-6; CDR3: CASSLGGGGGANVLTF
size: -; V: TRBV27; J: TRBJ1-2; CDR3: CASSLARDSYGYTF
size: -; V: TRBV7-2; J: TRBJ1-5; CDR3: CASSLDGALNQPQHF
size: -; V: TRBV5-1; J: TRBJ2-6; CDR3: CASSLGGWGANVLTF
size: -; V: TRBV20-1; J: TRBJ2-7; CDR3: CSKAGDSDEQYF